The 8 T cell receptor beta chains below were found in one sample sequenced in a study of beta chain features in type 1 diabetes. Points from the study as a whole: All four CD4+ subsets from Type 1 diabetes patients carried moderately but significantly shorter TCRB CDR3s.

Their target antigens are unknown. Expressed TCRB transcripts were sequenced because the isolated RNA had all been reverse transcribed beforehand. Profiling relied on immunoSEQ multiplex PCR, and the TCRdb table lists in-frame clones only, not all of them. The sample holds 350,000 to 400,000 clones; approximately 12% are singletons and the top ten take roughly 0.0097%. The material sequenced was naive CD4+ T cells from blood. The receptors were sampled from a woman under 30 with type 1 diabetes.

The genes are TRBV30 and TRBJ1-5, with 7 nucleotides matching TRBD1. The junction had 10 bases not matched to a gene; V was cut back by 5 bases and J by 0 bases. CDR3 length: 16 amino acids. Germline values: CDR1 GTSNPN, CDR2 SVGIG (reference sequence). Written as DNA, the CDR3 is TGTGCCTGGCAAGGGTCAGGGGGTTTTAGCAATCAGCCCCAGCATTTT. This encodes CAWQGSGGFSNQPQHF. Full variable domain (outside the CDR3, taken from reference TRBV30 and TRBJ1-5): SQTIHQWPATLVQPVGSPLSLECTVEGTSNPNLYWYRQAAGRGLQLLFYSVGIGQISSEVPQNLSASRPQDRQFILSSKKLLLSDSGFYLCAWQGSGGFSNQPQHFGDGTRLSIL.

This clone appeared a few times. This sequence joins TRBV12-5 and TRBJ2-1; 7 bases map to TRBD1. There are 13 residues in the CDR3. With 5 bases clipped from V and 6 bases from J, the junction kept 4 bases outside the gene matches. Germline lookup yields CDR1 LGHNT and CDR2 FRNRAP. This chain's CDR3 is CASGGDSLNEQFF. Written as DNA, the CDR3 is TGTGCTAGTGGTGGGGACAGCCTCAATGAGCAGTTCTTC.

This clone was seen only a few times. The rearrangement uses TRBV19 and TRBJ2-3; D is unclear. The CDR3 covers 14 residues. Trimming pared 4 bases from V and 0 bases from J, leaving 8 bases between. The V gene's germline CDR1 is LNHDA and CDR2 SQIVND (reference sequence). The CDR3 sequence is CASSSTVSTDTQYF. CDR3 nucleotide sequence: TGTGCCAGTAGTAGTACAGTGAGCACAGATACGCAGTATTTT.

This clone was picked up a small number of times. This rearrangement joins TRBV19 to TRBJ2-2; 7 nucleotides align to TRBD1. This CDR3 contains 14 residues. The germline V gene encodes CDR1 LNHDA and CDR2 SQIVND (reference sequence). J lost 0 bases, V lost 8 bases, and 3 bases had no gene match. This chain's CDR3 is CASWDRSNTGELFF. As DNA, the CDR3 is TGTGCCAGTTGGGACAGATCGAACACCGGGGAGCTGTTTTTT.

This clone occurred a few times. This chain links TRBV15 with TRBJ2-7, with D hard to call. The CDR3 has 12 amino acids. Germline V lookup: CDR1 LNHNV, CDR2 YYDKDF (reference sequence). The V gene lost 5 bases and the J gene lost 6 bases, with 11 bases spanning the gap. This chain's CDR3 is CATSSGRLEQYF. DNA of the CDR3: TGTGCCACCAGCTCCGGCAGACTCGAGCAGTACTTC.

This rearrangement joins TRBV7-2 to TRBJ1-5, with 8 bases identical to TRBD1. The CDR3 length is 12 residues. Germline assignment: CDR1 SGHTA and CDR2 FQGNSA. Trimming took 8 bases from V and 7 from J; bases not matched to a gene: 4. This chain's CDR3 is CASGQGWQPQHF. CDR3 DNA sequence: TGTGCCAGCGGACAGGGTTGGCAGCCCCAGCATTTT.

J is TRBJ2-6 and V is TRBV5-4; D remains unclear. V dropped 3 bases and J dropped 4 bases, with 8 bases sitting between them. Germline values: CDR1 SGHNT, CDR2 YYREEE (reference sequence). This CDR3 spans 14 amino acids. The CDR3 sequence is CASSYPQGANVLTF. For the CDR3, the DNA is TGTGCCAGCAGCTACCCTCAGGGGGCCAACGTCCTGACTTTC.

The rearrangement joins TRBV15 to TRBJ2-2; the D gene is possibly TRBD1 (6 bases). V lost 0 bases and J 9 bases, leaving 20 bases between the germline ends. CDR3 length equals 17 residues. CDR1 is LNHNV and CDR2 is YYDKDF in the germline V gene (reference sequence). CDR3 loop: CATSRDQGTVISRELFF. CDR3 coding DNA: TGTGCCACCAGCAGAGATCAGGGGACGGTTATCAGCCGGGAGCTGTTTTTT.